These 29 T cell receptor beta chains share one sample of origin, sequenced in a study of blood T cell repertoires in COVID-19. The assay was immunoSEQ multiplex PCR, and TCRdb's table has in-frame clones only and misses some. The data show tens of thousands of clones, roughly 87% seen once. Sequenced: peripheral blood. These receptors were obtained from a man in his sixties or seventies with active COVID-19.

The J gene is TRBJ2-7, the V gene TRBV5-4; the match to TRBD1 covers 7 bases. Germline loops: CDR1 SGHNT, CDR2 YYREEE (reference sequence). This CDR3 has 15 residues. The V segment lost 1 base and the J segment 4 bases; nucleotides outside the gene matches: 8. Here the CDR3 reads CASSLNRGQGYEQYF. The CDR3, as DNA: TGTGCCAGCAGCTTGAACAGGGGTCAGGGGTACGAGCAGTACTTC.

In its sample, this clone was seen once. The chain recombines TRBV19 with TRBJ2-2, with 9 bases matching TRBD1. V shed 6 bases and J 4 bases; nucleotides not matched to a gene: 6. The CDR3 totals 15 residues. Germline lookup yields CDR1 LNHDA and CDR2 SQIVND (reference sequence). The CDR3 spells CASSQGQGTTGELFF. The CDR3 nucleotides are TGTGCCAGTAGCCAAGGACAGGGGACCACCGGGGAGCTGTTTTTT. The entire variable domain, with the rest obtained from reference TRBV19 and TRBJ2-2, is as follows: DGGITQSPKYLFRKEGQNVTLSCEQNLNHDAMYWYRQDPGQGLRLIYYSQIVNDFQKGDIAEGYSVSREKKESFPLTVTSAQKNPTAFYLCASSQGQGTTGELFFGEGSRLTVL.

The J gene is TRBJ2-7, the V gene TRBV5-4; 11 bases agree with TRBD1. V lost 2 bases and J lost 4; bases outside the gene matches: 5. The CDR3 has 15 residues. Germline assignment: CDR1 SGHNT and CDR2 YYREEE (reference sequence). The CDR3 is CASSFSGTGGYEQYF. In DNA form, the CDR3 reads TGTGCCAGCAGCTTTTCCGGGACAGGGGGTTACGAGCAGTACTTC.

The chain is built from TRBV29-1 and TRBJ1-2; 8 nucleotides match TRBD1. The CDR3 is made up of 11 amino acids. Per germline, CDR1 SQVTM and CDR2 ANQGSEA. The trim removed 7 bases at V and 6 bases at J, leaving 4 bases unmatched. CDR3 nucleotides: TGCAGCGCTGGACAGGGAGATGGCTACACCTTC. Protein product: CSAGQGDGYTF.

The rearrangement uses TRBV21-1 and TRBJ2-2; the table calls TRBD2, which could not be checked here. TRBV21-1 is deemed a pseudogene. This CDR3 is 16 amino acids long. CDR3 sequence reads: CASSKDLEQNTGELFF. The CDR3 DNA sequence: TGTGCCAGCAGCAAAGATCTCGAGCAGAACACCGGGGAGCTGTTTTTT.

Of note for this clone: At one end the junction does not follow the germline gene, possibly because of a read error. The chain links TRBV7-7 to TRBJ2-2; unclear D gene. CDR1 and CDR2 (germline): SSHAT, FNYEAQ (reference sequence). The CDR3 loop spans 12 amino acids. The CDR3 is CASSLKPGELFF. The CDR3 DNA follows: TGTGCTAGCAGCTTAAAGCCCGGGGAGCTGTTTTTT. Variable domain in full (rest from reference TRBV7-7 and TRBJ2-2): GAGVSQSPRYKVTKRGQDVTLRCDPISSHATLYWYQQALGQGPEFLTYFNYEAQPDKSGLPSDRFSAERPEGSISTLTIQRTEQRDSAMYRCASSLKPGELFFGEGSRLTVL.

The gene calls are TRBV21-1 and TRBJ2-6; no check of the table's D call, TRBD2, against the DNA was made. TRBV21-1 is described as a pseudogene. This CDR3 is built from 18 residues. DNA for the CDR3: TGTGCCAGCAGCAAAGAGCGAGCGGGCCCCTCTGGGGCCAACGTCCTGACTTTC. This gives the protein CASSKERAGPSGANVLTF.

This clone was detected only once. The chain joins TRBV5-1 to TRBJ2-7; 10 bases match TRBD1. The germline gives CDR1 SGHRS, CDR2 YFSETQ. V lost 4 bases and J lost 5; bases outside the gene matches: 9. The CDR3 runs to 15 residues. The CDR3 region is CASSQAGTGVHEQYF. Written as DNA, the CDR3 is TGCGCCAGCAGCCAGGCCGGGACAGGGGTCCACGAGCAGTACTTC.

This clone was detected only once. The V call is TRBV5-1, the J call TRBJ1-2; 8 nucleotides align to TRBD1. The V gene end was trimmed by 4 bases and the J gene end by 2 bases; junction bases not matched to a gene: 4. Germline V gene data show CDR1 as SGHRS and CDR2 as YFSETQ. There are 14 residues in the CDR3. The CDR3 sequence: CASSKDRGNYGYTF. As DNA, the CDR3 is TGCGCCAGCAGCAAAGACAGGGGCAACTATGGCTACACCTTC.

This sequence joins TRBV6-5 and TRBJ1-4, with D maybe TRBD1 (5 bases). Germline loops: CDR1 MNHEY, CDR2 SVGAGI. V was shortened by 6 bases and J by 5 bases, with 13 bases between the two germline ends. The CDR3 spans 14 residues. CDR3: CASRTGAINEKLFF. The CDR3 DNA follows: TGTGCCAGCAGAACAGGCGCAATCAATGAAAAACTGTTTTTT.

The rearrangement uses TRBV5-4 and TRBJ2-5; 8 nucleotides match TRBD2. This CDR3 region has 16 residues. The ends lost 4 bases at V and 0 bases at J; junction bases unmatched: 8. Germline V gene lookup returns CDR1 SGHNT and CDR2 YYREEE (reference sequence). The CDR3 protein is CASSPGGGGNQETQYF. CDR3 nucleotides: TGTGCCAGCAGCCCCGGGGGCGGGGGGAACCAAGAGACCCAGTACTTC.

This chain uses TRBV9 with TRBJ2-3; 11 bases match TRBD2. Germline trimming cut 4 bases from V and 4 bases from J; bases unmatched to any gene: 11. CDR1 is SGDLS and CDR2 is YYNGEE in the germline V gene. This CDR3 region has 17 residues. The CDR3 region is CASSTRSGLAGSDTQYF. The CDR3 nucleotides are TGTGCCAGCAGCACCCGATCCGGACTAGCGGGCTCAGATACGCAGTATTTT.

V usage is TRBV5-1 and J usage is TRBJ1-1, with D tentatively TRBD1 (5 bases). Germline CDR1 is SGHRS and CDR2 is YFSETQ. The CDR3 has 13 residues. V was clipped by 4 bases and J by 1 base, with 8 bases between them. CDR3 protein: CASSQGTNTEAFF. The CDR3 coding sequence is TGCGCCAGCAGCCAGGGTACGAACACTGAAGCTTTCTTT.

This clone appeared a few times. V usage is TRBV6-5 and J usage is TRBJ2-7, with 9 bases that match TRBD2. The CDR3 is 15 residues long. J was trimmed by 4 bases and V by 5 bases; bases with no gene match: 9. Germline V CDR1 and CDR2: MNHEY, SVGAGI. CDR3 amino acids: CASSPSGVFEYEQYF. In DNA, the CDR3 is TGTGCCAGCAGTCCTAGCGGGGTATTTGAATACGAGCAGTACTTC.

Worth noting for this clone: Other DNA sequences in this specimen translate into the identical CDR3. The chain employs TRBV7-9 and TRBJ2-7; D perhaps matches TRBD2 (6 bases). This CDR3 spans 16 amino acids. Trimming took 1 base from V and 0 from J, leaving 13 bases between them. CDR1 is SEHNR, CDR2 FQNEAQ, per germline (reference sequence). CDR3 in DNA: TGTGCCAGCAGCTTAGATCTGGGACTGAGCTCCTACGAGCAGTACTTC. Translated, it gives CASSLDLGLSSYEQYF.

This clone was found a few times. This sample includes further DNA sequences coding for the same CDR3. The V and J genes are TRBV2 and TRBJ1-1; the D gene is possibly TRBD1 (6 bases). There are 13 residues in the CDR3. CDR1 is SNHLY, CDR2 FYNNEI, per germline. Trimming took 5 bases from V and 2 from J, leaving 9 bases between them. The CDR3 sequence: CASSPQGNTEAFF. CDR3 DNA sequence: TGTGCCAGCAGTCCACAGGGAAACACTGAAGCTTTCTTT.

The chain combines TRBV7-8 with TRBJ2-7; TRBD2 aligns across 8 bases. There are 16 residues in the CDR3. Germline V gene data show CDR1 as SGHVS and CDR2 as FQNEAQ. The V gene end was trimmed by 5 bases and the J gene end by 4 bases; junction bases not matched to a gene: 13. The CDR3 nucleotides are TGTGCCAGCAGCCCGCGGGGGGCAGGCCTGGGTTACGAGCAGTACTTC. Encoded protein: CASSPRGAGLGYEQYF.

The chain links TRBV14 to TRBJ1-1; TRBD1 aligns across 12 bases. The length of the CDR3 is 16 residues. Germline lookup yields CDR1 SGHDN and CDR2 FVKESK. Trimming cost V 0 bases and J 3 bases; bases outside gene matches: 2. CDR3 loop: CASSQEGQGAYTEAFF. For the CDR3, the DNA is TGTGCCAGCAGCCAAGAGGGACAGGGGGCGTACACTGAAGCTTTCTTT.

This chain links TRBV6-2 or TRBV6-3 with TRBJ2-4, with a possible D match to TRBD2 (6 bases). Germline loops: CDR1 MNHEY, CDR2 SVGEGT. The CDR3 contains 14 residues. Deletions cut 10 bases from V and 7 bases from J, with 20 bases between. This CDR3 reads CATNPTRGNNIQYF. The CDR3 nucleotides read TGTGCCACCAACCCCACGCGGGGCAATAACATTCAGTACTTC.

V is TRBV6-1 and J is TRBJ1-2; 7 bases map to TRBD1. V shed 1 base, J shed 7 bases, and the junction held 12 bases outside the gene matches. The CDR3 has 16 residues. The germline CDR1 and CDR2 sequences are MNHNS and SASEGT. The CDR3 sequence: CASSEVGQPSGGGYTF. The CDR3 DNA follows: TGTGCCAGCAGTGAAGTGGGACAGCCCTCCGGCGGTGGCTACACCTTC.

This chain uses TRBV7-9 with TRBJ1-6; 10 bases fit TRBD1. V dropped 2 bases and J dropped 5; count of bases not matched to a gene: 3. CDR1 and CDR2 (germline): SEHNR, FQNEAQ (reference sequence). This CDR3 region has 16 residues. CDR3 in amino acids: CASSLLGTGDNSPLHF. The CDR3 region has the DNA TGTGCCAGCAGCTTACTCGGGACAGGGGATAATTCACCCCTCCACTTT.

The chain has TRBV5-1 and TRBJ2-6, with 7 bases fitting TRBD1. Germline CDR1 SGHRS, CDR2 YFSETQ. V lost 4 bases, J lost 2 bases, and 3 bases stayed unmatched. This CDR3 is 15 amino acids long. The CDR3 DNA follows: TGCGCCAGCAGCCCGGGGACAGCTGGGGCCAACGTCCTGACTTTC. Translating gives CASSPGTAGANVLTF.

This clone has a single count. V gene TRBV10-2 combines with J gene TRBJ2-7, with D maybe TRBD2 (6 bases). The CDR3 is made up of 13 amino acids. Germline V gene lookup returns CDR1 WSHSY and CDR2 SAAADI. The V end was cut by 6 bases, the J end by 2 bases, with 11 bases between. The CDR3 is CASSRDSAYEQYF. The CDR3 nucleotides are TGCGCCAGCAGCCGGGACTCCGCCTACGAGCAGTACTTC.

The chain couples TRBV6-5 to TRBJ1-5; D perhaps matches TRBD1 (6 bases). CDR1 and CDR2 (germline): MNHEY, SVGAGI. CDR3 length equals 15 residues. V lost 6 bases to trimming and J lost 6 bases, with 18 bases between them. The CDR3 here is CASSRERGGGQPQHF. The CDR3 nucleotides are TGTGCCAGCAGCCGGGAAAGGGGAGGGGGTCAGCCCCAGCATTTT.

In DNA, the CDR3 is TGTGCCAGCAGCTTATCCGGTGGTGAGCAGTTCTTC. Translation gives CASSLSGGEQFF. J is TRBJ2-1 and V is TRBV7-9; D remains unclear. This CDR3 has 12 residues. Trimming removed 2 bases from V and 9 bases from J, with 8 bases in between. Germline V gene sequence: CDR1 SEHNR, CDR2 FQNEAQ (reference sequence).

The chain is built from TRBV21-1 and TRBJ2-5; whether TRBD1, the table's D call, matches the DNA was not checked. TRBV21-1 represents a pseudogene. This CDR3 region has 15 residues. In DNA, the CDR3 is TGTGCCAGCAGCACCCTCCAGGGAAGCCAAGAGACCCAGTACTTC. This translates into CASSTLQGSQETQYF.

The chain combines TRBV6-6 with TRBJ1-1, with 7 bases identical to TRBD1. CDR1 MNHNY and CDR2 SVGAGI come from the germline V gene (reference sequence). The junction had 5 bases not matched to a gene; V was cut back by 7 bases and J by 0 bases. This CDR3 has 14 amino acids. Written as DNA, the CDR3 is TGTGCCAGCATCTCCGACAGGGTGAACACTGAAGCTTTCTTT. This translates into CASISDRVNTEAFF.

The chain's CDR3 is CASSFVPGTENTEAFF. CDR3 sequence (DNA): TGTGCCAGCAGTTTTGTCCCCGGGACAGAGAACACTGAAGCTTTCTTT. The chain carries TRBV27 and TRBJ1-1; TRBD1 matches 7 bases. CDR3 size: 16 residues. V shed 3 bases, J shed 1 base, and the junction held 8 bases outside the gene matches. The germline gives CDR1 MNHEY, CDR2 SMNVEV (reference sequence).

The chain couples TRBV7-2 to TRBJ2-3; 7 bases match TRBD1. The germline V gene has CDR1 SGHTA and CDR2 FQGNSA. V shed 1 base and J 4 bases; nucleotides not matched to a gene: 11. The CDR3 is made up of 17 amino acids. The CDR3 coding sequence is TGTGCCAGCAGCTTAGTGCCCCTAATAGGGGGCTCAGATACGCAGTATTTT. Its protein product is CASSLVPLIGGSDTQYF.